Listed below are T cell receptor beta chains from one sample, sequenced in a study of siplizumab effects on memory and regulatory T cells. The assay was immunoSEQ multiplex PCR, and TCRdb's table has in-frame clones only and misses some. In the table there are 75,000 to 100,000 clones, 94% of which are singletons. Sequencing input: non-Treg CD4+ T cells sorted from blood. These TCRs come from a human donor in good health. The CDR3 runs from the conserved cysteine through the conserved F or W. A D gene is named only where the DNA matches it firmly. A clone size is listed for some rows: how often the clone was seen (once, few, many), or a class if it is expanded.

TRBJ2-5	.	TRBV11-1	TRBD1	TGTGCCAGCAGCTTCGGACAGGGGCAAGAGACCCAGTACTTC	CASSFGQGQETQYF
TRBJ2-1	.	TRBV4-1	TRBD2	TGCGCCAGCAGCCAAACTAGCGGGAGGAATGACAATGAGCAGTTCTTC	CASSQTSGRNDNEQFF
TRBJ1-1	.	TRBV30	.	TGTGCCTGCGACCAGGTGTGGAACACTGAAGCTTTCTTT	CACDQVWNTEAFF
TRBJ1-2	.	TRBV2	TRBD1	TGTGCCAGCAGTGATGCCAGGGGGAGTTACTATGGCTACACCTTC	CASSDARGSYYGYTF
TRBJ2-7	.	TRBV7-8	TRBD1	TGTGCCAGCAGCTTAGCTGGGACAGGGGTCGGCGAGCAGTACTTC	CASSLAGTGVGEQYF
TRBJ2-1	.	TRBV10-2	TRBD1	TGCGCCAGCAGGCCACAGGGGGGCGAACACAATGAGCAGTTCTTC	CASRPQGGEHNEQFF
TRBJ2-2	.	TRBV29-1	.	TGCAGCACTAGGGAGGCCGGGGAGCTGTTTTTT	CSTREAGELFF
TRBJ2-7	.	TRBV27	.	TGTGCCAGCAGTTTTTCCAGCCCCTACGAGCAGTACTTC	CASSFSSPYEQYF
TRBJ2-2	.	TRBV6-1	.	TGTGCCAGCATAGCCGGGACAAACACCGGGGAGCTGTTTTTT	CASIAGTNTGELFF
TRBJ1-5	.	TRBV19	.	TGTGCCAGTAGTATGGGGGGCAATCAGCCCCAGCATTTT	CASSMGGNQPQHF
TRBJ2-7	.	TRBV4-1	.	TGCGCCAGCAGCCAAGGGTTCAGAACCTACGAGCAGTACTTC	CASSQGFRTYEQYF
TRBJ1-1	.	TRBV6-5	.	TGTGCCAGCGGTGGGGAGAGGGCTGAAGCTTTCTTT	CASGGERAEAFF
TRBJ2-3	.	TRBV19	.	TGTGCCAGCAGGGGCGGGAGCACAGATACGCAGTATTTT	CASRGGSTDTQYF
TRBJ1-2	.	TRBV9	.	TGTGCCAGCAGTGCCGGGACCTGGTATGGCTACACCTTC	CASSAGTWYGYTF
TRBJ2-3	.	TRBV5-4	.	TGTGCCAGCAGCCAGCCCGGATCCACAGATACGCAGTATTTT	CASSQPGSTDTQYF
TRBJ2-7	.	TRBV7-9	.	TGTGCCAGCAGCTTAGCTGGGGGGCAGAACGAGCAGTACTTC	CASSLAGGQNEQYF
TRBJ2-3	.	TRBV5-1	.	TGCGCCAGCAGCTTGCGCACAGATACGCAGTATTTT	CASSLRTDTQYF
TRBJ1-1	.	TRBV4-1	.	TGCGCCAGCAGCCAAGACGGGTCGGACACTGAAGCTTTCTTT	CASSQDGSDTEAFF
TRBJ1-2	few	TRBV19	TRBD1	TGTGCCAGTAGCCCAGGCAGGGGGCTGGGTGGCTACACCTTC	CASSPGRGLGGYTF
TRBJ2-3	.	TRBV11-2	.	TGTGCCAGCTCTAAGGGGGGACACCACACAGATACGCAGTATTTT	CASSKGGHHTDTQYF
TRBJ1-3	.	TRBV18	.	TGTGCCAGCTCACCAGACTCGGGGGGAAACACCATATATTTT	CASSPDSGGNTIYF
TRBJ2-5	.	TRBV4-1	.	TGCGCCAGCAGTAGAACTGGCGGCCTCCAAGAGACCCAGTACTTC	CASSRTGGLQETQYF